The source of this TCR beta chain is a study of blood T cell repertoires in COVID-19. This clone was found once. The assay was immunoSEQ multiplex PCR, and TCRdb's table has in-frame clones only and misses some. The sample gives around 120,000 clones, roughly 80% of which show up once; 2% to 2.5% is in the top ten. The germline gives CDR1 KGHSH, CDR2 LQKENI. The CDR3 extends over 12 amino acids. With 2 bases removed from V and 6 bases from J, the gap between germline ends came to 8 bases. The chain links TRBV18 to TRBJ2-7; weak D call: TRBD2 (5 bases). This receptor was identified in a man aged 25-45 years with acute or convalescent COVID-19. What was sequenced was peripheral blood. The CDR3 coding sequence is TGTGCCAGCTCACCAGGCGGGTCCGAGCAGTACGTC. Translation: CASSPGGSEQYV.